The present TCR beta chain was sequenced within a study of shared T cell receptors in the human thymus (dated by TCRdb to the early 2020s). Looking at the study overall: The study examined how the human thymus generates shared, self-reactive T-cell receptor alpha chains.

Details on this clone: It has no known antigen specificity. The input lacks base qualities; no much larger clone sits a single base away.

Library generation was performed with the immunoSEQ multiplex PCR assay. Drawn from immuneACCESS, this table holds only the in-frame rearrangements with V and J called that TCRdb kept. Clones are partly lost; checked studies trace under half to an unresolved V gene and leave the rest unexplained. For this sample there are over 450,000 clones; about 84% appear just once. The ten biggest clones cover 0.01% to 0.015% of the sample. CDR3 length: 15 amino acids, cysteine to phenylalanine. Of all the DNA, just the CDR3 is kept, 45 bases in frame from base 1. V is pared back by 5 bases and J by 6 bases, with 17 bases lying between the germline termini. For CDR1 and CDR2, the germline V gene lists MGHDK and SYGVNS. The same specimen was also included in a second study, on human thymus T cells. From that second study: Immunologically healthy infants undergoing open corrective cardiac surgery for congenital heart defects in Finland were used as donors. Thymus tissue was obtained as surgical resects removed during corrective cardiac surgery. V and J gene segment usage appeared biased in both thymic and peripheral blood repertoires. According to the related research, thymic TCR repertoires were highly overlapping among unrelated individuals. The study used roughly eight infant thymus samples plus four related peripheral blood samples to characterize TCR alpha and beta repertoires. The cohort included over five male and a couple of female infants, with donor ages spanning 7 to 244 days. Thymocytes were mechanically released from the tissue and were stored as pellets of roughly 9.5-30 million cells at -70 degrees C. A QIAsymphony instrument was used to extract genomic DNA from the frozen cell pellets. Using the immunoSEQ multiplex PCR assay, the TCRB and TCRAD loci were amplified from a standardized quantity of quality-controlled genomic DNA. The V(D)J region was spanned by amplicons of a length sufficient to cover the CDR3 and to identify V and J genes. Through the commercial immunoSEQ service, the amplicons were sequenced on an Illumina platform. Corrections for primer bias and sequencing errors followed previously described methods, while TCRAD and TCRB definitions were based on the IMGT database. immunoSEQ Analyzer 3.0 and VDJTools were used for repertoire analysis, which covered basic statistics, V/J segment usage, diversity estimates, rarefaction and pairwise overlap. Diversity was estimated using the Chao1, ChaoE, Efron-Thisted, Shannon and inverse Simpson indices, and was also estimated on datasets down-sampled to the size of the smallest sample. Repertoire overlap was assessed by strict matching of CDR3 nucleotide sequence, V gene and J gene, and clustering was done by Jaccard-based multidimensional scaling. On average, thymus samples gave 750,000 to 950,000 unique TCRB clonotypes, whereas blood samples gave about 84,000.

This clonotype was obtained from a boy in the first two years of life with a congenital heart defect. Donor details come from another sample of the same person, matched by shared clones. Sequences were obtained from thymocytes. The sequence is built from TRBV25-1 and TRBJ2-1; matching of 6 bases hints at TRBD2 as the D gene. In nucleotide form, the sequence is TGTGCCAGCAGTCGATCCCAACTAGCATGCAATGAGCAGTTCTTC. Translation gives CASSRSQLACNEQFF.